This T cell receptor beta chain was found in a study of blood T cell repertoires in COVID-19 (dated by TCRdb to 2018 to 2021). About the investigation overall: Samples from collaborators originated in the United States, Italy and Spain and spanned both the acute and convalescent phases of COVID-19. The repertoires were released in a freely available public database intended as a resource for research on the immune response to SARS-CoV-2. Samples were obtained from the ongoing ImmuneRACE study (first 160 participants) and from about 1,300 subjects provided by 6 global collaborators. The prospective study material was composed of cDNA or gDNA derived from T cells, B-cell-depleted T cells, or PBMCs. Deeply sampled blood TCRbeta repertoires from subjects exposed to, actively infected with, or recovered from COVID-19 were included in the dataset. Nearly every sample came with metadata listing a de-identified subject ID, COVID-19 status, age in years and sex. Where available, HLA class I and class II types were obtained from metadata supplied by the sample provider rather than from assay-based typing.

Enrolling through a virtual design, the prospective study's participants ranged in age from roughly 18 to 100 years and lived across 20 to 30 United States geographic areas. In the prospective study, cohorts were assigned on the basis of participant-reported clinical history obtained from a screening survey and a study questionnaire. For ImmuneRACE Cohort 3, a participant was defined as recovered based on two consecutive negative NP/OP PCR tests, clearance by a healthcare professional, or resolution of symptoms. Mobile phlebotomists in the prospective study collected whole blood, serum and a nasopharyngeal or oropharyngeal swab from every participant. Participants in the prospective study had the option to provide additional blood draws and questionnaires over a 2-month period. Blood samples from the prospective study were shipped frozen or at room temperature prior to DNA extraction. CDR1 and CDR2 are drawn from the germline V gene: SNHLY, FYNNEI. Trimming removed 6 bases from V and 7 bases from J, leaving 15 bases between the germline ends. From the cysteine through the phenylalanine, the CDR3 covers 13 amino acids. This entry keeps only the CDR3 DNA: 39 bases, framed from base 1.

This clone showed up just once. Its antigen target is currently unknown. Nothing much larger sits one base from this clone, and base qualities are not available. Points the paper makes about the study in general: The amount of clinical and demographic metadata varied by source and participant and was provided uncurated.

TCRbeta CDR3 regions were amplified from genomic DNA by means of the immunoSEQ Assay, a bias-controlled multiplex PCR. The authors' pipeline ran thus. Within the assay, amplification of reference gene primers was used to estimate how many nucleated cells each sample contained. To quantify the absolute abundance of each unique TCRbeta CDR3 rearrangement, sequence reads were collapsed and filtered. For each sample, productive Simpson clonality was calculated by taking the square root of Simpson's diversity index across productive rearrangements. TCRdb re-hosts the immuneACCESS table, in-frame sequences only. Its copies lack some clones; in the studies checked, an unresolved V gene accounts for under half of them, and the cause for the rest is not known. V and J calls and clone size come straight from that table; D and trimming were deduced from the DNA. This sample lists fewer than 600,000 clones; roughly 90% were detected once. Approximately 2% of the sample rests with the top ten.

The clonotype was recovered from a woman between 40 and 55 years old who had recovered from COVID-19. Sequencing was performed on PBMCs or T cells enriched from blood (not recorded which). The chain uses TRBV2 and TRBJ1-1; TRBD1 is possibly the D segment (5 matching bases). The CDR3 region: CASRLRGGREAFF. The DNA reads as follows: TGTGCCAGCAGGTTAAGGGGAGGGCGTGAAGCTTTCTTT.